This T cell receptor (beta chain) came from a study of T cell repertoires in cytomegalovirus infection. TCRdb re-derived calls from the reads in MiXCR, one entry per CDR3 protein. The sample has more than 250,000 distinct CDR3 sequences; 20% to 30% are singletons. Of note for this clonotype: As yet, its antigen is unknown.

The CDR3 has 14 amino acids. Trimming took off 3 bases at V and 5 bases at J, with 14 bases between the two ends. CDR1 ENHRY and CDR2 SYGVKD come from the germline V gene. The receptor was isolated from a human donor in good health (CMV status not recorded). Some clones in this sample may be carry-over from other donors' samples. This sample comprised cultured PBMCs, obtained from culture after CMV antigen stimulation. The chain is built from TRBV10-3 and TRBJ2-7; D call uncertain. The chain's CDR3 is CAISDSLGIHEQYF. Written as DNA, the CDR3 is TGTGCCATCAGTGACTCCCTAGGGATTCACGAGCAGTACTTC.